A single sample is the source of the 30 T cell receptor beta chains below, sequenced in a study of siplizumab effects on memory and regulatory T cells. This table comes from immunoSEQ multiplex PCR, and its TCRdb copy is limited to in-frame clones, with some not included. Among fewer than 80,000 clones listed, 93% were seen once. The sequencing input was CD8+ T cells sorted from blood. These receptors came from a human donor in good health.

This clone was seen only once. J is TRBJ2-7 and V is TRBV6-1; D possibly uses TRBD1 or TRBD2 (5 bases each). V lost 6 bases and J lost 1, with 10 bases in between. The CDR3 has 13 residues. Germline assignment: CDR1 MNHNS and CDR2 SASEGT. CDR3 nucleotide sequence: TGTGCCAGCAGGGGGGACCATTCCTACGAGCAGTACTTC. Translated: CASRGDHSYEQYF.

J is TRBJ2-1 and V is TRBV19; TRBD2 agrees at 10 bases. The CDR3 has 14 residues. The J segment lost 7 bases and the V segment lost 5 bases, leaving 5 bases of the junction unmatched. Germline V gives CDR1 LNHDA, CDR2 SQIVND (reference sequence). The CDR3 here is CASSSLAGSNEQFF. Written as DNA, the CDR3 is TGTGCCAGTAGTTCACTAGCGGGGTCTAATGAGCAGTTCTTC.

The chain couples TRBV27 to TRBJ2-7; possible D gene TRBD1, 6 bases. The CDR3 has 12 residues. V lost 6 bases and J 6 bases, leaving 12 bases between the germline ends. Germline values: CDR1 MNHEY, CDR2 SMNVEV (reference sequence). The CDR3, as DNA: TGTGCCAGCAGCCCCACAGGGTTCGAGCAGTACTTC. Translation: CASSPTGFEQYF.

The V gene is TRBV5-1, the J gene TRBJ2-2, with 8 bases lining up with TRBD1. The junction had 6 bases not matched to a gene; V was cut back by 3 bases and J by 5 bases. The CDR3 has 15 amino acids. The V gene's germline CDR1 is SGHRS and CDR2 YFSETQ. DNA of the CDR3: TGCGCCAGCAGCTGGACAGGGCAGGGGACCGGGGAGCTGTTTTTT. This encodes CASSWTGQGTGELFF. The full variable domain, its missing parts supplied by reference TRBV5-1 and TRBJ2-2, is KAGVTQTPRYLIKTRGQQVTLSCSPISGHRSVSWYQQTPGQGLQFLFEYFSETQRNKGNFPGRFSGRQFSNSRSEMNVSTLELGDSALYLCASSWTGQGTGELFFGEGSRLTVL.

The chain is built from TRBV5-5 and TRBJ2-7; 8 bases match TRBD1. The germline gives CDR1 SGHKS, CDR2 YYEKEE (reference sequence). The CDR3 loop spans 14 amino acids. V dropped 4 bases and J dropped 2; count of bases not matched to a gene: 5. The CDR3, as DNA: TGTGCCAGCAGCCCGACAGGGGCCGCCTACGAGCAGTACTTC. It codes for CASSPTGAAYEQYF. The full variable domain, completed using reference TRBV5-5 and TRBJ2-7, is DAGVTQSPTHLIKTRGQQVTLRCSPISGHKSVSWYQQVLGQGPQFIFQYYEKEERGRGNFPDRFSARQFPNYSSELNVNALLLGDSALYLCASSPTGAAYEQYFGPGTRLTVT.

V is TRBV28 and J is TRBJ2-7; 9 bases agree with TRBD1. The junction had 6 bases not matched to a gene; V was cut back by 6 bases and J by 3 bases. The CDR3 sequence is 14 residues long. The germline V gene encodes CDR1 MDHEN and CDR2 SYDVKM. The CDR3 bases are TGTGCCAGCAGCAGGACAGGGGCGGTCTACGAGCAGTACTTC. It yields the protein CASSRTGAVYEQYF.

The chain is built from TRBV4-3 and TRBJ1-3; D remains ambiguous. Trimming removed 0 bases at V and 2 bases at J, with 11 bases between. The CDR3 is 16 amino acids. The germline CDR1 and CDR2 sequences are LGHNA and YSLEER. CDR3 residues: CASSQDGGFAGNTIYF. DNA for the CDR3: TGCGCCAGCAGCCAAGATGGAGGGTTCGCTGGAAACACCATATATTTT.

The chain is built from TRBV6-5 and TRBJ2-5; D is undetermined. The CDR3 loop spans 15 amino acids. Per the germline V gene, CDR1 is MNHEY and CDR2 is SVGAGI. V lost 0 bases, J lost 5 bases, and 13 bases lay in between. CDR3 coding DNA: TGTGCCAGCAGTTACTCGATTGGTCTCGTTGAGACCCAGTACTTC. Translation gives CASSYSIGLVETQYF.

The genes are TRBV5-1 and TRBJ1-2; D possibly corresponds to TRBD1 (5 bases). The CDR3 loop spans 16 amino acids. V was pared by 4 bases and J by 1 base, with 17 bases between. CDR1 and CDR2 from the germline V gene are SGHRS and YFSETQ. The CDR3 loop reads CASSPAGTAYNYGYTF. CDR3 bases: TGCGCCAGCAGCCCCGCCGGGACGGCATATAACTATGGCTACACCTTC. Full variable domain (remainder filled in from reference TRBV5-1 and TRBJ1-2): KAGVTQTPRYLIKTRGQQVTLSCSPISGHRSVSWYQQTPGQGLQFLFEYFSETQRNKGNFPGRFSGRQFSNSRSEMNVSTLELGDSALYLCASSPAGTAYNYGYTFGSGTRLTVV.

This sequence joins TRBV4-3 and TRBJ2-5; D not certain. Near its end, the DNA agrees better with TRBJ2-7, so the J call may be wrong. CDR3 length equals 17 residues. Germline CDR1 is LGHNA and CDR2 is YSLEER. CDR3 coding DNA: TGCGCCAGCAGCCAAGATCTAACAACCCCTGGGATCTACGAGCAGTACTTC. Amino acids: CASSQDLTTPGIYEQYF.

The chain carries TRBV9 and TRBJ2-7, with no clear D. Trimming pared 0 bases from V and 4 bases from J, leaving 11 bases between. The CDR3 contains 14 residues. Germline lookup yields CDR1 SGDLS and CDR2 YYNGEE. This CDR3 reads CASSVAEAEYEQYF. In DNA form, the CDR3 reads TGTGCCAGCAGCGTAGCTGAGGCGGAGTACGAGCAGTACTTC.

The chain couples TRBV6-1 to TRBJ2-3; tentatively, D is TRBD2 (5 bases). The CDR3 is made up of 14 amino acids. Trimming took off 5 bases at V and 4 bases at J, with 13 bases between the two ends. Germline V gene data show CDR1 as MNHNS and CDR2 as SASEGT. This chain's CDR3 is CASSFSDPPDTQYF. CDR3 DNA sequence: TGTGCCAGCAGTTTTAGCGATCCACCAGATACGCAGTATTTT.

The chain employs TRBV27 and TRBJ2-7; 9 bases align to TRBD2. CDR3 length: 14 amino acids. With 1 base clipped from V and 3 bases from J, the junction kept 1 base outside the gene matches. In germline, CDR1 is MNHEY, CDR2 SMNVEV (reference sequence). The CDR3 coding sequence is TGTGCCAGCAGTTTATTAGCGGGGGTCTACGAGCAGTACTTC. This sequence encodes CASSLLAGVYEQYF.

This clone was seen a single time. The chain combines TRBV7-9 with TRBJ2-7, with a tentative D call TRBD1 (5 bases). The CDR3 sequence is 16 residues long. The V gene lost 3 bases and the J gene lost 7 bases, with 22 bases spanning the gap. Germline lookup yields CDR1 SEHNR and CDR2 FQNEAQ (reference sequence). The CDR3, as DNA: TGTGCCAGCAGCTTGGGGCGGTTACCCAACCCTTGGGAGCAGTACTTC. It translates to CASSLGRLPNPWEQYF.

The chain recombines TRBV19 with TRBJ2-7; the D gene is possibly TRBD2 (5 bases). V lost 0 bases, J lost 2 bases, and 23 bases lay in between. The CDR3 has 19 amino acids. In germline, CDR1 is LNHDA, CDR2 SQIVND (reference sequence). The CDR3 DNA follows: TGTGCCAGTAGTATAGATCTATTAGAAGCGGCCTCAGATGCCTACGAGCAGTACTTC. Translation gives CASSIDLLEAASDAYEQYF.

J is TRBJ2-7 and V is TRBV9; D is tentatively TRBD1 or TRBD2 (6 bases each). This CDR3 is 16 amino acids long. The germline CDR1 and CDR2 sequences are SGDLS and YYNGEE. Between the trimmed V and J ends, which lost 0 bases and 6 bases, there was a span of 19 bases. CDR3 nucleotide sequence: TGTGCCAGCAGCGTAGGGATAGTAGGGGGGTCGTCCGAGCAGTACTTC. It specifies CASSVGIVGGSSEQYF.

This chain joins TRBV7-9 and TRBJ2-1, with 9 nucleotides matching TRBD2. The CDR3 runs 14 residues. Trimming removed 2 bases from V and 10 bases from J; junction bases left unmatched: 6. In germline, CDR1 is SEHNR, CDR2 FQNEAQ (reference sequence). The CDR3 region is CASSLSSGGAEQFF. The DNA for the CDR3 is TGTGCCAGCAGCTTAAGTAGCGGGGGAGCAGAGCAGTTCTTC.

J is TRBJ2-3 and V is TRBV7-3; 7 bases are a match to TRBD2. The germline V gene has CDR1 SGHTA and CDR2 FQGTGA. Losses at the gene ends were 2 bases for V and 6 bases for J; bases not matched to a gene: 8. The CDR3 extends over 15 amino acids. The CDR3 loop reads CASSLGVNSGDTQYF. DNA of the CDR3: TGTGCCAGCAGCTTAGGGGTCAATAGCGGGGATACGCAGTATTTT.

V usage is TRBV7-6 and J usage is TRBJ1-1, with D possibly being TRBD1 (5 bases). Germline V lookup: CDR1 SGHVS, CDR2 FNYEAQ. Trimming took 5 bases from V and 5 from J, leaving 21 bases between them. The CDR3 sequence is 16 residues long. The CDR3 bases are TGTGCCAGCAGCCCCTCCGGGGGGGGTCTGAGGACTGAAGCTTTCTTT. Protein product: CASSPSGGGLRTEAFF.

DNA of the CDR3: TGTGCCATCAGTGAGTCTCCCAACAATGAGCAGTTCTTC. This gives the protein CAISESPNNEQFF. This rearrangement joins TRBV10-3 to TRBJ2-1; D is unclear. Germline lookup yields CDR1 ENHRY and CDR2 SYGVKD. Trimming stripped 0 bases from V and 5 bases from J, with 5 bases between. This CDR3 has 13 amino acids.

The chain has TRBV7-6 and TRBJ1-2; D unresolved. V shed 5 bases and J shed 5 bases, with 12 bases lying between them. Germline values: CDR1 SGHVS, CDR2 FNYEAQ. The CDR3 has 13 amino acids. The CDR3 DNA is TGTGCCAGCAGCGCCGAGGTCGGTTATGGCTACACCTTC. Amino acids: CASSAEVGYGYTF.

The rearrangement uses TRBV28 and TRBJ2-1; TRBD2 is a possible D gene (6 bases). Looked up from germline, CDR1 is MDHEN and CDR2 is SYDVKM. The CDR3 is 11 residues long. Trimming removed 8 bases at V and 9 bases at J, with 11 bases between. CDR3 in DNA: TGTGCCAGCTCCACGGGAGTTGAGCAGTTCTTC. This gives the protein CASSTGVEQFF.

V gene TRBV4-3 combines with J gene TRBJ1-3; D uncertain. Per the germline V gene, CDR1 is LGHNA and CDR2 is YSLEER. This CDR3 spans 13 amino acids. Trimming removed 4 bases from V and 8 bases from J, with 12 bases in between. This CDR3 reads CASSPRLADTIYF. CDR3 DNA: TGCGCCAGCAGCCCGCGCCTTGCGGACACCATATATTTT.

This rearrangement joins TRBV6-6 to TRBJ2-1; no clear D. The CDR3 covers 13 residues. The V gene lost 4 bases and the J gene lost 0 bases, with 4 bases spanning the gap. Per the germline V gene, CDR1 is MNHNY and CDR2 is SVGAGI (reference sequence). CDR3 in amino acids: CASSLSSYNEQFF. CDR3 in DNA: TGTGCCAGCAGTTTAAGCTCCTACAATGAGCAGTTCTTC.

This clone came up once. The chain recombines TRBV6-1 with TRBJ2-5; D ambiguous. Germline CDR1 reads MNHNS; CDR2 reads SASEGT. Deletions cut 3 bases from V and 2 bases from J, with 10 bases between. The CDR3 has 14 residues. The CDR3 sequence: CASSESDGQETQYF. The DNA for the CDR3 is TGTGCCAGCAGTGAGTCGGACGGACAAGAGACCCAGTACTTC.

The V call is TRBV14, the J call TRBJ2-1, with D perhaps matching TRBD2 (6 bases). The CDR3 loop spans 13 amino acids. Per the germline V gene, CDR1 is SGHDN and CDR2 is FVKESK. The V and J ends lost 1 base and 8 bases respectively, with 9 bases between them. The CDR3 protein is CASSQVEGYEQFF. CDR3 DNA sequence: TGTGCCAGCAGCCAAGTGGAGGGATATGAGCAGTTCTTC.

This chain uses TRBV7-2 with TRBJ2-3, with 11 bases lining up with TRBD2. The trim removed 4 bases at V and 0 bases at J, leaving 3 bases unmatched. Germline loops: CDR1 SGHTA, CDR2 FQGNSA. This CDR3 region has 16 residues. The CDR3 DNA is TGTGCCAGCAGCTCTATAGCGGGGGGGAGCACAGATACGCAGTATTTT. It encodes CASSSIAGGSTDTQYF.

The chain joins TRBV2 to TRBJ2-3; 7 bases map to TRBD2. This CDR3 is 13 amino acids long. Germline CDR1 reads SNHLY; CDR2 reads FYNNEI. The V and J ends lost 7 bases and 2 bases, in that order; junction bases with no gene match: 3. The CDR3 loop reads CASTGGDTDTQYF. CDR3 bases: TGTGCCAGCACTGGGGGGGACACAGATACGCAGTATTTT.

The rearrangement links TRBV13 to TRBJ2-3; no firm D call. The germline CDR1 and CDR2 sequences are PRHDT and FYEKMQ (reference sequence). Trimming left V 0 bases short and J 4 bases short, with 2 bases between. There are 12 residues in the CDR3. In nucleotides, the CDR3 is TGTGCCAGCAGCTTAGGACCAGATACGCAGTATTTT. This translates into CASSLGPDTQYF.

The chain joins TRBV6-5 to TRBJ2-1; D not certain. The CDR3 is made up of 10 amino acids. Germline values: CDR1 MNHEY, CDR2 SVGAGI. Trimming took off 6 bases at V and 12 bases at J, with 9 bases between the two ends. The CDR3 region has the DNA TGTGCCAGCAGAGGGTATGGGCAGTTCTTC. This encodes CASRGYGQFF.